This T cell receptor beta chain was captured by sequencing in a study of metastatic and nonmetastatic thyroid tumors. Thyroid surgery took place with no prior treatment in any patient. There are 15 residues in the CDR3. CDR1 is MNHEY, CDR2 SMNVEV, per germline (reference sequence). Trimming shortened V by 6 bases and J by 1 base, and 10 bases separated the two germline ends. Using MiXCR, TCRdb re-called clones from the PCR reads. The table records roughly 71,000 clones, around 20% of them present only once. The sample was blood. The clonotype originates from a female donor with papillary thyroid cancer or a benign thyroid nodule (not recorded which). Some clones in this sample may be carry-over from other donors' samples. V usage is TRBV27 and J usage is TRBJ1-6, with D perhaps TRBD1 (5 bases). CDR3 region: CASRAGGSYNSPLHF. For the CDR3, the DNA is TGTGCCAGCAGGGCGGGGGGATCCTATAATTCACCCCTCCACTTT.